This T cell receptor beta chain was captured by sequencing in a study of T cells after yellow fever vaccination. Study background: Fractions of low cell number were prepared using SMART-Seq v4 Ultra Low Input.

Findings of the study overall: It was a weaker secondary response, yet one that peaked faster, at day 5 versus 15.

This CDR3 is built from 14 residues. The V end was cut by 6 bases, the J end by 0 bases, with 8 bases between. CDR1 MDHEN and CDR2 SYDVKM come from the germline V gene. TCRdb independently ran MiXCR on the 5' RACE reads; one entry per CDR3 protein. The table has 200,000 to 250,000 distinct CDR3 sequences, about 3% seen once. On this clonotype itself: No antigen is known for it.

Sequences were derived from CD4+ T cells sorted from PBMCs, sampled 10 days after the yellow fever booster vaccination. The TCR was taken from a man between 18 and 35 years old who received the YFV17D yellow fever vaccine. The rearrangement links TRBV28 to TRBJ1-4, with unresolved D. The CDR3 nucleotides are TGTGCCAGCAGGGAGTTATCAACTAATGAAAAACTGTTTTTT. Its translation is CASRELSTNEKLFF.